This T cell receptor (beta chain) appears in the sequencing data of a study of beta chain features in type 1 diabetes. This clone has more than one count but fewer than ten. Per germline, CDR1 LNHDA and CDR2 SQIVND (reference sequence). The CDR3 covers 16 residues. V trimming: 7 bases; J trimming: 0 bases; junction bases outside the gene matches: 9. The authors reverse transcribed all of the isolated RNA, so sequencing captured expressed TCRB transcripts. Data came from immunoSEQ multiplex PCR; TCRdb stores just in-frame clones and leaves some out. The sample carries fewer than 250,000 clones, roughly 14% recorded once.

J is TRBJ1-3 and V is TRBV19; 7 positions agree with TRBD1. Sequenced: naive CD4+ T cells from blood. This TCR was recovered from a woman between 40 and 55 years old in good health. CDR3 DNA: TGTGCCAGTATGAAGAACAGGGGAAACTCTGGAAACACCATATATTTT. It encodes CASMKNRGNSGNTIYF.